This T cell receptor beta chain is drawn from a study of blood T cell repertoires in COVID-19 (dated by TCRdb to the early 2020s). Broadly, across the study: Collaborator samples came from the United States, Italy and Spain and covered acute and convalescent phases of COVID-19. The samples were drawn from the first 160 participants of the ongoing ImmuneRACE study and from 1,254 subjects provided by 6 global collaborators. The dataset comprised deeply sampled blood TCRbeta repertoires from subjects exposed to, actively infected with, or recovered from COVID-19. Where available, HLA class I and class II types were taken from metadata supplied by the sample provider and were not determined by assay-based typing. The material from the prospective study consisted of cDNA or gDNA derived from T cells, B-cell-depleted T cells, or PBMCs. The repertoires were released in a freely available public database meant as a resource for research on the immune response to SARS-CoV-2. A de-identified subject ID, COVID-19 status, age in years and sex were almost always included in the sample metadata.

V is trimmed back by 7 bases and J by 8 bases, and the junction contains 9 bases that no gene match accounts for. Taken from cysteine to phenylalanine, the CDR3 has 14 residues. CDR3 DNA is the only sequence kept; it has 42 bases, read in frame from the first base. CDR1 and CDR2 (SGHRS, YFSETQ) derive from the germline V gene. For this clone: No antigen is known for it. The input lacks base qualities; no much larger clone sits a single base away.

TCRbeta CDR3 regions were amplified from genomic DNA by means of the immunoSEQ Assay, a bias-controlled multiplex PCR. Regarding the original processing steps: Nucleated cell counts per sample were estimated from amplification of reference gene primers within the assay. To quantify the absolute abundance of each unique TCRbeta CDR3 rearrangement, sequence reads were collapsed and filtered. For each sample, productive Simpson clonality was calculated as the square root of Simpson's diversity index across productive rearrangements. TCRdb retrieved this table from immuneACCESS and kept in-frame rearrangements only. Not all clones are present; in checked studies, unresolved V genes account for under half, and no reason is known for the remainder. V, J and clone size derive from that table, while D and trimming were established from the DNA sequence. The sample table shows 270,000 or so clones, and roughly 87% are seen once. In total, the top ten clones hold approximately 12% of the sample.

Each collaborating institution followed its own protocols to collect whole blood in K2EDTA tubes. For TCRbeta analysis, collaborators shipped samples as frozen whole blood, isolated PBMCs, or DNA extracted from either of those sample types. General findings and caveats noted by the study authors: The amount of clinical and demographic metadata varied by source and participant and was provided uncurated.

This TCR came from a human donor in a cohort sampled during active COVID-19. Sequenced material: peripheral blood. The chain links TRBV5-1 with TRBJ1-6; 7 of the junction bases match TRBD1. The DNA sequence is TGCGCCAGCGGGCAGGGACAGCTTCATTCACCCCTCCACTTT. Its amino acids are CASGQGQLHSPLHF.